Following are 28 T cell receptor beta chains from one sample sequenced in a study of T cell repertoires in cytomegalovirus infection (dated by TCRdb to between 2017 and 2020). Sequencing used an Illumina HiSeq 1500. TCRdb itself trimmed the public reads at Q25 with fastp, ran MiXCR and retained productive beta chains. Each record represents a unique CDR3 protein, reported with the most common genes and DNA among its rows. The sample includes roughly 230,000 distinct CDR3 sequences, with about 18% observed a single time. Less than 60% of the sample is held by the ten biggest clonotypes. The sequencing sample was made of CD8+ T cells from PBMCs. The receptor set was obtained from a human donor in good health (CMV status not recorded). Some clones in this sample may be carry-over from other donors' samples.

This clonotype came up a few times. The rearrangement uses TRBV6-5 and TRBJ2-1; a weak D match, TRBD1 (5 bases). This CDR3 contains 13 residues. Per the germline V gene, CDR1 is MNHEY and CDR2 is SVGAGI. V was clipped by 2 bases and J by 7 bases, with 9 bases between them. The chain's CDR3 is CASSYIRGNEQFF. CDR3 in DNA: TGTGCCAGCAGTTACATTAGGGGAAATGAGCAGTTCTTC.

The chain employs TRBV28 and TRBJ2-3; no firm D call. The V end lost 2 bases, the J end lost 1 base, and 19 bases lay between the germline ends. The CDR3 contains 18 residues. CDR1 and CDR2 from the germline V gene are MDHEN and SYDVKM. The CDR3 spells CASSLGRASTLRTDTQYF. The CDR3 DNA follows: TGTGCCAGCAGTTTAGGCAGAGCTTCTACCCTCCGCACAGATACGCAGTATTTT.

This chain links TRBV6-2 or TRBV6-3 with TRBJ1-5; TRBD1 aligns across 7 bases. The CDR3 is made up of 14 amino acids. The germline V gene has CDR1 MNHEY and CDR2 SVGEGT. With 4 bases clipped from V and 10 bases from J, the junction kept 10 bases outside the gene matches. CDR3 DNA: TGTGCCAGCAGTTCCACAGGGGCCGCTAATCCCCAGCATTTT. As protein: CASSSTGAANPQHF.

CDR3 sequence (DNA): TGCAGCGTTGAAGGGATGAGGACAGGGGGCCAAGAGACCCAGTACTTC. This encodes CSVEGMRTGGQETQYF. The V and J genes are TRBV29-1 and TRBJ2-5, with 10 positions matching TRBD1. V lost 1 base, J lost 1 base, and 6 bases stayed unmatched. This CDR3 comprises 16 residues. CDR1 SQVTM and CDR2 ANQGSEA come from the germline V gene.

V gene TRBV20-1 combines with J gene TRBJ2-5, with D perhaps assigned TRBD1 or TRBD2 (5 bases each). V was clipped by 0 bases and J by 1 base, with 12 bases between them. Germline V lookup: CDR1 DFQATT, CDR2 SNEGSKA (reference sequence). This CDR3 region has 15 residues. In nucleotides, the CDR3 is TGCAGTGCTAGAGAACTAGGGGACCCCCAAGAGACCCAGTACTTC. Translating gives CSARELGDPQETQYF.

This clonotype has a count of ten or more. The chain has TRBV7-8 and TRBJ2-2, with TRBD2 matching 10 bases. Germline V gives CDR1 SGHVS, CDR2 FQNEAQ. The CDR3 has 16 residues. V lost 0 bases to trimming and J lost 6 bases; unmatched junction nucleotides: 4. The CDR3 protein is CASSLAALAGAGELFF. CDR3 sequence (DNA): TGTGCCAGCAGCTTAGCCGCGCTAGCGGGGGCCGGGGAGCTGTTTTTT. Combining the CDR3 with reference TRBV7-8 and TRBJ2-2 gives the whole variable domain GAGVSQSPRYKVAKRGQDVALRCDPISGHVSLFWYQQALGQGPEFLTYFQNEAQLDKSGLPSDRFFAERPEGSVSTLKIQRTQQEDSAVYLCASSLAALAGAGELFFGEGSRLTVL.

The chain recombines TRBV6-5 with TRBJ1-2; the D gene is possibly TRBD1 (5 bases). The CDR3 extends over 13 amino acids. CDR1 and CDR2 (germline): MNHEY, SVGAGI. The V end lost 4 bases, the J end lost 7 bases, and 13 bases lay between the germline ends. This CDR3 reads CASSWRGVGGYTF. The CDR3, as DNA: TGTGCCAGCAGTTGGCGGGGGGTGGGTGGCTACACCTTC.

This clonotype occurred many times. The genes are TRBV7-6 and TRBJ2-1; 13 positions agree with TRBD2. J was trimmed by 7 bases and V by 4 bases; bases with no gene match: 4. From germline, CDR1 is SGHVS and CDR2 FNYEAQ. The length of the CDR3 is 15 residues. This chain's CDR3 is CASSYEGLAGNEQFF. CDR3 DNA: TGTGCCAGCAGCTACGAGGGACTAGCGGGGAATGAGCAGTTCTTC.

This clonotype was observed a handful of times. The chain employs TRBV20-1 and TRBJ2-7; 7 nucleotides line up with TRBD1. The V segment lost 4 bases and the J segment 1 base; nucleotides outside the gene matches: 4. The CDR3 consists of 13 residues. Germline V gene lookup returns CDR1 DFQATT and CDR2 SNEGSKA (reference sequence). The CDR3 nucleotides are TGCAGTGCTACCTCGGGACAGTCCTACGAGCAGTACTTC. Translation gives CSATSGQSYEQYF.

This clonotype was observed many times. This chain connects TRBV7-6 to TRBJ2-1; no definite D call. Trimming pared 4 bases from V and 7 bases from J, leaving 11 bases between. CDR3 length equals 13 residues. Germline values: CDR1 SGHVS, CDR2 FNYEAQ. In DNA form, the CDR3 reads TGTGCCAGCAGCTGGAGACCGGGTAATGAGCAGTTCTTC. Protein product: CASSWRPGNEQFF.

This clonotype appeared many times. The chain uses TRBV27 and TRBJ2-1; D not resolved. Per the germline V gene, CDR1 is MNHEY and CDR2 is SMNVEV (reference sequence). Trimming pared 4 bases from V and 4 bases from J, leaving 14 bases between. CDR3 length: 15 residues. CDR3 protein: CASSSTLPEYNEQFF. The CDR3 DNA is TGTGCCAGCAGTTCGACGCTACCAGAATACAATGAGCAGTTCTTC.

V gene TRBV29-1 combines with J gene TRBJ2-1, with D maybe TRBD2 (6 bases). Trimming took off 3 bases at V and 5 bases at J, with 8 bases between the two ends. This CDR3 spans 12 amino acids. CDR1 and CDR2 from the germline V gene are SQVTM and ANQGSEA. CDR3 region: CSVEGGDNEQFF. CDR3 bases: TGCAGCGTTGAGGGGGGTGACAATGAGCAGTTCTTC.

This clonotype was seen more than once but under ten times. This chain uses TRBV12-5 with TRBJ1-1; D perhaps matches TRBD1 (5 bases). This CDR3 comprises 18 residues. Germline CDR1 LGHNT, CDR2 FRNRAP. Trimming stripped 3 bases from V and 4 bases from J, with 24 bases between. CDR3 protein: CASGFNLDSPGGSTEAFF. DNA of the CDR3: TGTGCTAGTGGTTTCAACTTGGACTCTCCTGGGGGTAGCACTGAAGCTTTCTTT.

This clonotype was observed a handful of times. The J gene is TRBJ2-4, the V gene TRBV9, with a possible D match to TRBD2 (5 bases). V dropped 7 bases and J dropped 9 bases, with 8 bases sitting between them. The V gene's germline CDR1 is SGDLS and CDR2 YYNGEE. This CDR3 region has 10 residues. Here the CDR3 reads CASPGGIQYF. The CDR3 DNA reads TGTGCCAGCCCCGGAGGCATTCAGTACTTC.

Turning to this clonotype: One base away lies a much larger clone, so this may be a sequencing read error. The rearrangement joins TRBV12-3 or TRBV12-4 to TRBJ1-1, with D possibly matching TRBD1 (6 bases). This CDR3 has 16 residues. V was clipped by 4 bases and J by 3 bases, with 18 bases between them. The CDR3 DNA sequence: TGTGCCAGCAGTTCCAAGGGGGGCCGAGCGGACACTGAAGCTTTCTTT. This sequence encodes CASSSKGGRADTEAFF.

The rearrangement links TRBV20-1 to TRBJ1-1; 8 bases match TRBD1. This CDR3 comprises 15 residues. Trimming removed 2 bases from V and 1 base from J; junction bases left unmatched: 6. Germline assignment: CDR1 DFQATT and CDR2 SNEGSKA (reference sequence). CDR3 sequence reads: CSARPRDRPNTEAFF. CDR3 nucleotide sequence: TGCAGTGCTAGACCCCGGGACAGGCCGAACACTGAAGCTTTCTTT.

This clonotype was observed many times. This chain joins TRBV5-1 and TRBJ1-6; 9 nucleotides line up with TRBD1. Germline V gene lookup returns CDR1 SGHRS and CDR2 YFSETQ. The CDR3 totals 16 residues. The V and J ends lost 4 bases and 9 bases, in that order; junction bases with no gene match: 11. This chain's CDR3 is CASSEQTGGRSSPLHF. Written as DNA, the CDR3 is TGCGCCAGCAGCGAACAGACAGGGGGACGGAGTTCACCCCTCCACTTT.

This clonotype was recorded a few times. CDR3 sequence reads: CASSIEQGATGELFF. The DNA of the CDR3 is TGTGCCAGCAGCATCGAACAGGGGGCCACCGGGGAGCTGTTTTTT. The chain links TRBV7-3 to TRBJ2-2, with TRBD1 matching over 9 bases. J was trimmed by 4 bases and V by 5 bases; bases with no gene match: 5. Germline CDR1 and CDR2: SGHTA and FQGTGA. This CDR3 has 15 residues.

The genes are TRBV5-6 and TRBJ2-7; possibly TRBD1 or TRBD2 for D (5 bases each). Trimming left V 4 bases short and J 2 bases short, with 13 bases between. CDR3 size: 14 residues. Germline assignment: CDR1 SGHDT and CDR2 YYEEEE. CDR3 sequence: CASSPGTATYEQYF. The CDR3 DNA follows: TGTGCCAGCAGCCCCGGGACGGCGACCTACGAGCAGTACTTC. The whole variable domain, filled in from reference TRBV5-6 and TRBJ2-7, reads DAGVTQSPTHLIKTRGQQVTLRCSPKSGHDTVSWYQQALGQGPQFIFQYYEEEERQRGNFPDRFSGHQFPNYSSELNVNALLLGDSALYLCASSPGTATYEQYFGPGTRLTVT.

This clonotype has a handful of counts. V gene TRBV2 combines with J gene TRBJ1-4; TRBD1 matches 9 bases. Losses at the gene ends were 8 bases for V and 8 bases for J; bases not matched to a gene: 6. This CDR3 is 13 amino acids long. CDR1 and CDR2 (germline): SNHLY, FYNNEI. The CDR3 region has the DNA TGTGCCAGCCTACAGGGGGCGAGGGAAAAACTGTTTTTT. Amino acid sequence: CASLQGAREKLFF.

This sequence joins TRBV20-1 and TRBJ1-6, with D unresolved. V lost 0 bases and J 10 bases, leaving 10 bases between the germline ends. Germline CDR1 is DFQATT and CDR2 is SNEGSKA (reference sequence). The length of the CDR3 is 13 residues. CDR3 sequence: CSARESEGSPLHF. As DNA, the CDR3 is TGCAGTGCTAGAGAGTCGGAGGGATCACCCCTCCACTTT.

In this sample, this clonotype turned up many times. The chain links TRBV6-2 or TRBV6-3 to TRBJ1-1, with TRBD1 as a possible D gene (5 bases). V gave up 6 bases and J gave up 0 bases, with 14 bases separating them. The length of the CDR3 is 15 residues. Germline CDR1 is MNHEY and CDR2 is SVGEGT. The CDR3 here is CASSLTRRVNTEAFF. In DNA, the CDR3 is TGTGCCAGCAGCCTTACACGCAGGGTGAACACTGAAGCTTTCTTT.

This clonotype was detected a few times. V gene TRBV6-5 combines with J gene TRBJ2-1; D possibly uses TRBD1 or TRBD2 (5 bases each). Germline lookup yields CDR1 MNHEY and CDR2 SVGAGI. Trimming stripped 1 base from V and 5 bases from J, with 9 bases between. The CDR3 is 14 amino acids. CDR3 DNA sequence: TGTGCCAGCAGTTACTACGTGGGGGACAATGAGCAGTTCTTC. Translation: CASSYYVGDNEQFF.

This clonotype was seen repeatedly, ten times or more. This chain uses TRBV7-2 with TRBJ2-7, with D perhaps matching TRBD1 (6 bases). There are 14 residues in the CDR3. The V and J ends lost 2 bases and 3 bases respectively, with 11 bases between them. Germline assignment: CDR1 SGHTA and CDR2 FQGNSA. This chain's CDR3 is CASSLQGSDYEQYF. CDR3 DNA sequence: TGTGCCAGCAGCTTACAGGGGTCCGACTACGAGCAGTACTTC.

This clonotype has a count of ten or more. The chain carries TRBV12-3 or TRBV12-4 and TRBJ2-6; tentatively, D is TRBD1 or TRBD2 (5 bases each). CDR3 length: 18 amino acids. V was trimmed by 3 bases and J by 0 bases, leaving 15 bases between them. This chain's CDR3 is CASSLVRGMGSGANVLTF. Here the CDR3 DNA reads TGTGCCAGCAGTTTGGTGAGGGGTATGGGCTCTGGGGCCAACGTCCTGACTTTC.

The chain employs TRBV5-1 and TRBJ2-4; 7 bases map to TRBD1. The CDR3 consists of 16 residues. The germline gives CDR1 SGHRS, CDR2 YFSETQ. With 4 bases clipped from V and 0 bases from J, the junction kept 7 bases outside the gene matches. The CDR3 bases are TGCGCCAGCAGCCAAGGGGGCCCTTTAGCCAAAAACATTCAGTACTTC. It encodes CASSQGGPLAKNIQYF.

There are many counts of this clonotype. The chain links TRBV11-2 to TRBJ1-4; D is unclear. Trimming stripped 0 bases from V and 8 bases from J, with 16 bases between. The CDR3 spans 16 residues. In germline, CDR1 is SGHAT, CDR2 FQNNGV. CDR3: CASSLDRAGIREKLFF. The CDR3 DNA follows: TGTGCCAGCAGCTTAGATCGAGCGGGGATCAGGGAAAAACTGTTTTTT.

This clonotype has just a few counts. CDR3 sequence (DNA): TGTGCCAGCGCCCGAACGGGGGGTCGCTCCTACGAGCAGTACTTC. Protein product: CASARTGGRSYEQYF. The chain joins TRBV12-3 or TRBV12-4 to TRBJ2-7; TRBD2 aligns across 7 bases. Trimming removed 8 bases from V and 0 bases from J; junction bases left unmatched: 10. The CDR3 totals 15 residues.